A single sample is the source of the 8 T cell receptor beta chains below, sequenced in a study of glioma-infiltrating T cells. TCR alpha and beta CDR3 regions were amplified from RNA using iRepertoire nested multiplex PCR. TCRdb reprocessed the multiplex PCR reads via MiXCR and lists one record per CDR3 protein. The sample includes 100,000 to 150,000 distinct CDR3 sequences, about 25% seen only once; the top ten take about 30%. Specimen: glioma tissue, nonneoplastic brain tissue, or PBMCs (not recorded which). These receptors all come from a human donor with low-grade glioma or glioblastoma, undergoing nonglioma brain surgery, or in good health (not recorded which).

Many counts were recorded for this clonotype. The chain joins TRBV15 to TRBJ2-3; D is uncertain. Between the trimmed V and J ends, which lost 6 bases and 3 bases, there was a span of 16 bases. The CDR3 runs to 15 residues. Germline V gives CDR1 LNHNV, CDR2 YYDKDF (reference sequence). The CDR3 DNA is TGTGCCACCAGTCCGACCGGGCGCCGGACAGATACGCAGTATTTT. Amino acids: CATSPTGRRTDTQYF.

The gene calls are TRBV7-8 and TRBJ2-7; no clear D gene. This CDR3 has 12 amino acids. The germline gives CDR1 SGHVS, CDR2 FQNEAQ. Trimming took off 3 bases at V and 6 bases at J, with 9 bases between the two ends. This chain's CDR3 is CASSLGKGEQYV. The CDR3 DNA sequence: TGTGCCAGCAGCTTGGGAAAGGGCGAGCAGTACGTC.

Ten or more counts support this clonotype. V and J are TRBV7-2 and TRBJ2-1; D unclear. V dropped 5 bases and J dropped 4 bases, with 12 bases sitting between them. Germline V lookup: CDR1 SGHTA, CDR2 FQGNSA. The CDR3 runs 14 residues. CDR3 in amino acids: CASSEPTGYNEQFF. The CDR3 DNA reads TGTGCCAGCAGCGAACCGACCGGGTACAATGAGCAGTTCTTC.

This clonotype was detected many times. V usage is TRBV27 and J usage is TRBJ2-7; D call uncertain. The CDR3 length is 10 residues. Trimming pared 5 bases from V and 3 bases from J, leaving 2 bases between. Germline values: CDR1 MNHEY, CDR2 SMNVEV (reference sequence). The CDR3 nucleotides are TGTGCCAGCAGTGGCTACGAGCAGTACGTC. It yields the protein CASSGYEQYV.

Notes on this clonotype: A read error is possible here, since a much larger clone lies one base away. V gene TRBV27 combines with J gene TRBJ2-3, with a weak D call TRBD1 (5 bases). CDR3 length: 16 amino acids. Deletions cut 4 bases from V and 0 bases from J, with 14 bases between. CDR1 and CDR2 (germline): MNHEY, SMNVEV (reference sequence). The CDR3 is CASSSYRTLSTDTQYF. CDR3 in DNA: TGTGCCAGCAGTTCCTACAGGACCCTTAGCACAGATACGCAGTATTTT.

Comments on this clonotype: Given a much more abundant clone one base away, this may be a read error. The chain carries TRBV20-1 and TRBJ1-2; D gene unclear. The CDR3 spans 12 residues. With 0 bases removed from V and 7 bases from J, the gap between germline ends came to 9 bases. CDR1 and CDR2 (germline): DFQATT, SNEGSKA (reference sequence). The CDR3 DNA follows: TGCAGTGCTAGAGAAGGGATACGTGGCTACACCTTC. Its translation is CSAREGIRGYTF.

A remark on this clonotype: This sequence may be a read error, since a much larger clone differs from it by one base. The chain couples TRBV7-6 to TRBJ2-3; D gene uncertain. The germline CDR1 and CDR2 sequences are SGHVS and FNYEAQ. There are 14 residues in the CDR3. CDR3 region: CASGLGGRADTQYF. CDR3 coding DNA: TGTGCCAGCGGCTTAGGCGGACGGGCAGATACGCAGTATTTT.

V usage is TRBV28 and J usage is TRBJ1-2, with 8 positions matching TRBD1. CDR1 is MDHEN, CDR2 SYDVKM, per germline. The CDR3 has 13 residues. The trim removed 8 bases at V and 7 bases at J, leaving 9 bases unmatched. CDR3 amino acids: CASAQDRAGGYTF. The CDR3 region has the DNA TGTGCCAGCGCCCAGGACAGGGCGGGTGGCTACACCTTC.